This passage covers 6 T cell receptor beta chains from one sample sequenced in a study of cytomegalovirus exposure and HLA in healthy donors. The PCR had 60 Vbeta and 13 Jbeta primers. Assay used: immunoSEQ multiplex PCR; TCRdb lists only in-frame clones, some missing. The sample carries some 110,000 clones, 76% recorded once. The sample taken for sequencing was PBMCs. The receptor source for this set is a man aged 50 or older in good health and CMV-seronegative.

This chain uses TRBV19 with TRBJ2-3, with 7 nucleotides matching TRBD2. The CDR3 is 17 amino acids. Germline-derived CDR1 and CDR2 are LNHDA and SQIVND (reference sequence). V was clipped by 5 bases and J by 0 bases; unmatched bases: 11. The CDR3 loop is CASSPPNLADSTDTQYF. The CDR3 DNA reads TGTGCCAGTAGTCCGCCGAACCTAGCGGATAGCACAGATACGCAGTATTTT.

The chain uses TRBV4-1 and TRBJ1-6; D is unresolved. V was cut by 1 base and J by 8 bases, with 15 bases left in between. The CDR3 covers 16 residues. CDR1 and CDR2 from the germline V gene are MGHRA and YSYEKL. CDR3 amino acids: CASSQALRAGDSPLHF. The DNA of the CDR3 is TGCGCCAGCAGCCAAGCCTTGAGGGCCGGAGATTCACCCCTCCACTTT.

This chain uses TRBV5-1 with TRBJ1-1, with D perhaps matching TRBD1 (6 bases). The germline V gene has CDR1 SGHRS and CDR2 YFSETQ. Trimming removed 4 bases from V and 6 bases from J, with 19 bases in between. The CDR3 length is 15 residues. Here the CDR3 reads CASSPGGGGQAEAFF. CDR3 nucleotides: TGCGCCAGCAGCCCGGGCGGGGGGGGGCAGGCTGAAGCTTTCTTT.

This clone was seen a few times. The chain links TRBV12-2 to TRBJ2-7; the table names TRBD1, a call not compared with the DNA. TRBV12-2 is a pseudogene. The CDR3 has 15 amino acids. As DNA, the CDR3 is TGTGCAAGTCGCTCCACAGGGGGCCAAACCTACGAGCAGTACGTC. Translated, it gives CASRSTGGQTYEQYV.

The rearrangement uses TRBV7-9 and TRBJ1-2, with D possibly TRBD1 on 5 matching bases. The CDR3 totals 13 residues. Trimming stripped 7 bases from V and 4 bases from J, with 13 bases between. Germline-derived CDR1 and CDR2 are SEHNR and FQNEAQ (reference sequence). The CDR3 DNA sequence: TGTGCCAGCACAATGCCAGGGATCTATGGCTACACCTTC. Translation gives CASTMPGIYGYTF.

J is TRBJ2-5 and V is TRBV2; a possible D gene is TRBD1 (6 bases). The end of the DNA fits TRBJ2-7 better, so the J call may be wrong. Germline values: CDR1 SNHLY, CDR2 FYNNEI. The CDR3 is 13 residues long. The CDR3 sequence: CASRQGSAYEQYF. The CDR3 DNA follows: TGTGCCAGTCGCCAGGGGTCCGCCTACGAGCAGTACTTC.